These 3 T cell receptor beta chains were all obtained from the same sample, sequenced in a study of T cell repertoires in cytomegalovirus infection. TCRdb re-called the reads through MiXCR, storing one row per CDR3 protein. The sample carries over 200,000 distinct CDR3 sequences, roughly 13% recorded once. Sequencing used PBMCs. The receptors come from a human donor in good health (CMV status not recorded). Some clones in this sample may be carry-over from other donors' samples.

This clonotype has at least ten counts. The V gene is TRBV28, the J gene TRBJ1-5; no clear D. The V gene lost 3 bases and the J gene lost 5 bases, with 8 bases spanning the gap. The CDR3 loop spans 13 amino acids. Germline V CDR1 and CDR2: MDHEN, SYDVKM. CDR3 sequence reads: CASSFYGDQPQHF. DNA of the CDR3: TGTGCCAGCAGTTTTTACGGGGATCAGCCCCAGCATTTT.

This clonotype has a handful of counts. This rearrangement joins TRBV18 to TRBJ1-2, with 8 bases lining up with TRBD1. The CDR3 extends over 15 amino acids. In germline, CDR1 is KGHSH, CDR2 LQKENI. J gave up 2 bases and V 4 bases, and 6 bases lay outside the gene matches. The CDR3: CASSLDRERNYGYTF. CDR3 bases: TGTGCCAGCTCACTGGACAGGGAAAGAAACTATGGCTACACCTTC. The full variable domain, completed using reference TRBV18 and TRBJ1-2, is NAGVMQNPRHLVRRRGQEARLRCSPMKGHSHVYWYRQLPEEGLKFMVYLQKENIIDESGMPKERFSAEFPKEGPSILRIQQVVRGDSAAYFCASSLDRERNYGYTFGSGTRLTVV.

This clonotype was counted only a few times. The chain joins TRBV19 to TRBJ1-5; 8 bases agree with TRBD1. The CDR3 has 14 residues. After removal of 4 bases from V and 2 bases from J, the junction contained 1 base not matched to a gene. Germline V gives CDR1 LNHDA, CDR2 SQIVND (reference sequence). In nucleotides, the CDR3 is TGTGCCAGTAGTACGACAGGGGGCAATCAGCCCCAGCATTTT. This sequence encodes CASSTTGGNQPQHF.